A selection of T cell receptor beta chains follows, all from one sample in a study of cytomegalovirus exposure and HLA in healthy donors. The protocol was immunoSEQ multiplex PCR, while the TCRdb copy is restricted to in-frame clones and leaves out a portion. This sample has 120,000 or so clones, with over 65% found just once. The source material was PBMCs. These TCRs come from a woman between 40 and 50 years old in good health and CMV-seronegative. Each CDR3 is given with its conserved first and last residue. Each record gives: D gene, J gene, clone size, V gene, CDR3 protein, CDR3 DNA. D genes are given only for firm matches. For some rows the clone size is stated as once, few or many, or as a class when expanded; others skip it.

D gene: TRBD2
J gene: TRBJ2-7
clone size: -
V gene: TRBV6-1
CDR3 protein: CASKMLAGLHEQYF
CDR3 DNA: TGTGCCAGCAAGATGCTAGCGGGGCTACACGAGCAGTACTTC

D gene: -
J gene: TRBJ2-4
clone size: -
V gene: TRBV20-1
CDR3 protein: CSASAGNIQYF
CDR3 DNA: TGCAGTGCTAGCGCAGGGAACATTCAGTACTTC

D gene: -
J gene: TRBJ2-1
clone size: -
V gene: TRBV10-3
CDR3 protein: CAISVELSYNEQFF
CDR3 DNA: TGTGCCATCAGTGTAGAGCTCTCCTACAATGAGCAGTTCTTC

D gene: -
J gene: TRBJ2-1
clone size: medium-sized
V gene: TRBV28
CDR3 protein: CASSETYRQFF
CDR3 DNA: TGTGCCAGCAGTGAAACCTACCGGCAGTTCTTC

D gene: TRBD2
J gene: TRBJ2-1
clone size: -
V gene: TRBV27
CDR3 protein: CASSFFSGDEQFF
CDR3 DNA: TGTGCCAGCAGTTTCTTTAGCGGGGATGAGCAGTTCTTC

D gene: TRBD2
J gene: TRBJ2-7
clone size: -
V gene: TRBV9
CDR3 protein: CASSVEGSGTYEQYF
CDR3 DNA: TGTGCCAGCAGCGTAGAGGGAAGCGGGACGTACGAGCAGTACTTC

D gene: -
J gene: TRBJ2-1
clone size: once
V gene: TRBV7-2
CDR3 protein: CASGSARSYNEQFF
CDR3 DNA: TGTGCCAGCGGTAGCGCCCGCTCCTACAATGAGCAGTTCTTC

D gene: -
J gene: TRBJ2-1
clone size: -
V gene: TRBV18
CDR3 protein: CASSPSHEYNEQFF
CDR3 DNA: TGTGCCAGCTCACCAAGCCACGAGTACAATGAGCAGTTCTTC

D gene: TRBD2
J gene: TRBJ2-3
clone size: -
V gene: TRBV5-1
CDR3 protein: CASSFSSGRDDTQYF
CDR3 DNA: TGCGCCAGCAGCTTCTCTAGCGGGAGGGATGATACGCAGTATTTT

D gene: -
J gene: TRBJ1-1
clone size: -
V gene: TRBV2
CDR3 protein: CASRRQEMNTEAFF
CDR3 DNA: TGTGCCAGCAGGAGACAGGAGATGAACACTGAAGCTTTCTTT

D gene: TRBD1
J gene: TRBJ2-6
clone size: -
V gene: TRBV10-3
CDR3 protein: CASSGQVTGANGLTF
CDR3 DNA: TGTGCCTCCTCCGGACAGGTTACTGGGGCCAACGGCCTGACTTTC

D gene: -
J gene: TRBJ2-1
clone size: -
V gene: TRBV7-2
CDR3 protein: CASSPVGRVGFF
CDR3 DNA: TGTGCCAGCAGCCCCGTTGGGCGAGTAGGATTCTTC

D gene: TRBD1
J gene: TRBJ1-4
clone size: -
V gene: TRBV27
CDR3 protein: CASSWTGTNEKLFF
CDR3 DNA: TGTGCCAGCAGTTGGACAGGGACCAATGAAAAACTGTTTTTT

D gene: TRBD1
J gene: TRBJ1-2
clone size: -
V gene: TRBV2
CDR3 protein: CASTGTAGYTF
CDR3 DNA: TGTGCCAGTACCGGGACAGCCGGCTACACCTTC

D gene: -
J gene: TRBJ2-7
clone size: -
V gene: TRBV28
CDR3 protein: CASSDPRVRYEQYF
CDR3 DNA: TGTGCCAGCAGTGACCCCAGGGTGCGGTACGAGCAGTACTTC

D gene: -
J gene: TRBJ2-3
clone size: -
V gene: TRBV7-9
CDR3 protein: CASSFHSDLTDTQYF
CDR3 DNA: TGTGCCAGCAGCTTTCATAGCGACCTCACGGATACGCAGTATTTT

D gene: -
J gene: TRBJ2-5
clone size: -
V gene: TRBV7-3
CDR3 protein: CASSPAGAAPQETQYF
CDR3 DNA: TGTGCCAGCAGCCCCGCGGGGGCGGCCCCCCAAGAGACCCAGTACTTC

D gene: -
J gene: TRBJ1-3
clone size: -
V gene: TRBV5-1
CDR3 protein: CASSLLGVSGNTIYF
CDR3 DNA: TGCGCCAGCAGCTTGTTAGGGGTCTCTGGAAACACCATATATTTT

D gene: TRBD1
J gene: TRBJ1-2
clone size: -
V gene: TRBV7-3
CDR3 protein: CASSSQGAFGYTF
CDR3 DNA: TGTGCCAGCAGCTCGCAGGGGGCGTTTGGCTACACCTTC

D gene: TRBD2
J gene: TRBJ2-3
clone size: few
V gene: TRBV7-9
CDR3 protein: CASSLTSGGTDTQYF
CDR3 DNA: TGTGCCAGCAGCTTAACTAGCGGAGGCACAGATACGCAGTATTTT

D gene: -
J gene: TRBJ2-7
clone size: -
V gene: TRBV4-1
CDR3 protein: CASSQTPGSYEQYF
CDR3 DNA: TGCGCCAGCAGCCAAACCCCGGGTTCGTACGAGCAGTACTTC

D gene: TRBD1
J gene: TRBJ1-1
clone size: once
V gene: TRBV14
CDR3 protein: CASSLSGGPEAFF
CDR3 DNA: TGTGCCAGCAGCCTCTCAGGGGGCCCTGAAGCTTTCTTT

D gene: TRBD2
J gene: TRBJ2-3
clone size: -
V gene: TRBV27
CDR3 protein: CASSLSGRNPDTQYF
CDR3 DNA: TGTGCCAGCAGCCTTAGCGGGAGAAACCCAGATACGCAGTATTTT

D gene: TRBD1
J gene: TRBJ2-1
clone size: -
V gene: TRBV4-3
CDR3 protein: CASSQVVTGTLFF
CDR3 DNA: TGCGCCAGCAGCCAAGTCGTGACAGGGACACTGTTCTTC

D gene: TRBD1
J gene: TRBJ2-7
clone size: -
V gene: TRBV6-5
CDR3 protein: CASSYLGGRGEQYF
CDR3 DNA: TGTGCCAGCAGTTATTTAGGGGGCAGGGGCGAGCAGTACTTC

D gene: -
J gene: TRBJ2-2
clone size: once
V gene: TRBV4-3
CDR3 protein: CASSQQVGSMLFF
CDR3 DNA: TGCGCCAGCAGCCAACAGGTTGGGTCGATGCTGTTTTTT

D gene: -
J gene: TRBJ2-3
clone size: -
V gene: TRBV5-6
CDR3 protein: CASSLKRRTDTQYF
CDR3 DNA: TGTGCCAGCAGCTTGAAAAGGAGAACAGATACGCAGTATTTT

D gene: -
J gene: TRBJ2-6
clone size: -
V gene: TRBV27
CDR3 protein: CASSSPAGANGLTF
CDR3 DNA: TGTGCCAGCAGTTCCCCGGCTGGGGCCAACGGCCTGACTTTC

D gene: TRBD1
J gene: TRBJ1-5
clone size: -
V gene: TRBV5-6
CDR3 protein: CASSLGGGGQPQHF
CDR3 DNA: TGTGCCAGCAGCTTGGGAGGGGGCGGCCAGCCCCAGCATTTT

D gene: -
J gene: TRBJ2-5
clone size: -
V gene: TRBV27
CDR3 protein: CASQNGASAHQETQYF
CDR3 DNA: TGTGCCAGTCAAAACGGGGCTAGCGCGCACCAAGAGACCCAGTACTTC

D gene: TRBD1
J gene: TRBJ2-3
clone size: few
V gene: TRBV9
CDR3 protein: CASSEGAWTDTQYF
CDR3 DNA: TGTGCCAGCAGCGAGGGGGCTTGGACAGATACGCAGTATTTT

D gene: TRBD2
J gene: TRBJ2-7
clone size: -
V gene: TRBV10-3
CDR3 protein: CAISPGLAAAYEQYF
CDR3 DNA: TGCGCCATCAGTCCGGGACTAGCGGCCGCCTACGAGCAGTACTTC

D gene: -
J gene: TRBJ2-4
clone size: -
V gene: TRBV6-1
CDR3 protein: CATQEVLAKNIQYF
CDR3 DNA: TGTGCCACCCAGGAAGTATTAGCCAAAAACATTCAGTACTTC

D gene: -
J gene: TRBJ1-3
clone size: -
V gene: TRBV5-1
CDR3 protein: CASSLTPSSGNTIYF
CDR3 DNA: TGCGCCAGCAGCTTGACTCCGAGCTCTGGAAACACCATATATTTT

D gene: TRBD1
J gene: TRBJ1-5
clone size: -
V gene: TRBV6-1
CDR3 protein: CASQKGGAGQPQHF
CDR3 DNA: TGTGCCAGCCAAAAAGGGGGCGCGGGGCAGCCCCAGCATTTT

D gene: TRBD2
J gene: TRBJ2-3
clone size: -
V gene: TRBV4-1
CDR3 protein: CASSGLAGTTDTQYF
CDR3 DNA: TGCGCCAGCTCAGGACTAGCGGGAACCACAGATACGCAGTATTTT

D gene: -
J gene: TRBJ2-7
clone size: once
V gene: TRBV7-9
CDR3 protein: CASSSSPQGFGYEQYF
CDR3 DNA: TGTGCCAGCAGCTCGTCGCCACAGGGTTTCGGCTACGAGCAGTACTTC

D gene: -
J gene: TRBJ2-6
clone size: -
V gene: TRBV7-9
CDR3 protein: CASRGSVLSGANGLTF
CDR3 DNA: TGTGCCAGCCGGGGGTCAGTTCTTTCTGGGGCCAACGGCCTGACTTTC

D gene: -
J gene: TRBJ2-1
clone size: -
V gene: TRBV11-2
CDR3 protein: CASSSQPYNEQFF
CDR3 DNA: TGTGCCAGCAGCTCACAGCCCTACAATGAGCAGTTCTTC

D gene: -
J gene: TRBJ1-5
clone size: -
V gene: TRBV27
CDR3 protein: CATGVSSNQPQHF
CDR3 DNA: TGTGCCACCGGGGTGAGTAGCAATCAGCCCCAGCATTTT

D gene: -
J gene: TRBJ1-1
clone size: once
V gene: TRBV11-2
CDR3 protein: CASSLDPGAFAEAFF
CDR3 DNA: TGTGCCAGCAGCTTAGATCCAGGGGCGTTTGCTGAAGCTTTCTTT